These T cell receptor beta chains were read from a single sample in a study of early T cells in non-severe SARS-CoV-2 infection. TCRdb used MiXCR to reprocess the 5' RACE reads, holding one entry per CDR3 protein. The top ten hold roughly 9.7% of the sample, which has tens of thousands of distinct CDR3 sequences, around 15% seen once. The sequencing input was whole blood. The receptor set was obtained from an adult who was a healthcare worker with PCR-confirmed SARS-CoV-2 infection or an uninfected control (not recorded which). CDR3s include the opening cysteine and the closing phenylalanine or tryptophan. A D gene is named only where the DNA matches it firmly. Only some rows state a clone size, as once, few, many or a class for expanded clones.

j_call clone_size v_call d_call cdr3_aa cdr3_nt
TRBJ1-3 . TRBV5-5 TRBD1 CASSWDRGENTIYF TGTGCCAGCAGCTGGGACAGGGGAGAAAACACCATATATTTT
TRBJ2-1 few TRBV20-1 TRBD2 CSASSWTSGGSYNEQFF TGCAGTGCTAGTAGCTGGACTAGCGGGGGGTCCTACAATGAGCAGTTCTTC
TRBJ2-1 few TRBV11-1 TRBD1 CASRQGFYNEQFF TGTGCCAGCCGACAGGGGTTCTACAATGAGCAGTTCTTC
TRBJ2-7 . TRBV6-6 TRBD2 CASSDGASGVTYEQYF TGTGCCAGCAGTGACGGGGCTAGCGGAGTCACTTACGAGCAGTACTTC
TRBJ1-1 many TRBV7-9 . CASSLADRLNTEAFF TGTGCCAGCAGCTTAGCGGACAGATTGAACACTGAAGCTTTCTTT
TRBJ1-1 few TRBV6-6 . CASSSTAKGVNTEAFF TGTGCCAGCAGTTCGACAGCTAAAGGGGTGAACACTGAAGCTTTCTTT
TRBJ2-7 few TRBV5-1 . CASSLSEPPTKQYF TGCGCCAGCAGCTTGTCAGAGCCACCTACGAAGCAGTACTTC
TRBJ1-6 . TRBV10-3 . CAISPAHIGDSPLHF TGTGCCATCAGTCCCGCTCACATTGGGGATTCACCCCTCCACTTT
TRBJ1-2 few TRBV30 . CAWSPDSTNYGYTF TGTGCCTGGAGTCCGGACAGTACTAACTATGGCTACACCTTC
TRBJ2-5 once TRBV29-1 . CTCGSQETQYF TGCACTTGTGGCTCCCAAGAGACCCAGTACTTC
TRBJ2-1 . TRBV9 TRBD2 CASSKAALAVNEQFF TGTGCCAGCAGCAAGGCCGCACTAGCGGTCAATGAGCAGTTCTTC
TRBJ2-1 many TRBV4-3 . CASSKEGRDSEQFF TGCGCCAGCAGCAAGGAGGGGAGGGACAGTGAGCAGTTCTTC
TRBJ1-1 . TRBV10-2 . CASSVTDTEAFF TGCGCCAGCAGTGTGACAGACACTGAAGCTTTCTTT
TRBJ2-2 few TRBV6-4 . CASRTEMNTGELFF TGTGCCAGCAGAACGGAAATGAACACCGGGGAGCTGTTTTTT